Detailed here is one TCR beta chain. This entry is derived from a study of regulatory T cells in long-lasting Graves disease. Through Arm-PCR of CDR3 regions and iRepertoire HTBI primers, TCR beta libraries were built. TCRdb fed the multiplex PCR reads into MiXCR, producing one record per CDR3 protein. Of over 650,000 distinct CDR3 sequences in the sample, about 30% are singletons; the top ten hold around 42%. The CDR3 runs 13 residues. Germline V gene data show CDR1 as SGHVS and CDR2 as FQNEAQ. V shed 9 bases, J shed 8 bases, and the junction held 12 bases outside the gene matches. Time point denoted: persistent/refractory GD, antithyroid drugs over 5 years with positive TRAb. The TCR library used RNA extracted from PBMCs.

V is TRBV7-8 and J is TRBJ1-2; 7 nucleotides match TRBD1. Material: peripheral blood mononuclear cells (PBMCs), obtained when the disease was refractory, from a patient treated with antithyroid drugs. The source of this sequence is a female donor with Graves disease. The CDR3 is CASSSGTERGYTF. CDR3 sequence (DNA): TGTGCCAGTTCCTCCGGGACAGAAAGGGGCTACACCTTC.